This TCR beta chain was recovered during a study of blood T cell repertoires in COVID-19. On the study more broadly: Researchers got acute and convalescent COVID-19 samples from the United States, Italy and Spain. From T cells, B-cell-depleted T cells, or PBMCs came the material, which was cDNA or gDNA.

Original analysis: Amplified reference gene primers provided the basis for estimating nucleated cell counts. Profiling relied on immunoSEQ multiplex PCR, and the TCRdb table lists in-frame clones only, not all of them. The D gene and trimming were derived from the DNA, and the V and J assignments and clone size from that table. The sample carries 150,000 or so clones, roughly 90% recorded once. Germline-derived CDR1 and CDR2 are SEHNR and FQNEAQ (reference sequence). With 3 bases removed from V and 4 bases from J, the gap between germline ends came to 9 bases. This CDR3 has 13 amino acids. This clonotype was sampled from a human donor in a cohort sampled during active COVID-19. The chain couples TRBV7-9 to TRBJ1-2; tentatively, D is TRBD1 (5 bases). The sample was peripheral blood. This chain's CDR3 is CASSFVQAYGYTF. The DNA for the CDR3 is TGTGCCAGCAGCTTCGTACAGGCCTATGGCTACACCTTC.